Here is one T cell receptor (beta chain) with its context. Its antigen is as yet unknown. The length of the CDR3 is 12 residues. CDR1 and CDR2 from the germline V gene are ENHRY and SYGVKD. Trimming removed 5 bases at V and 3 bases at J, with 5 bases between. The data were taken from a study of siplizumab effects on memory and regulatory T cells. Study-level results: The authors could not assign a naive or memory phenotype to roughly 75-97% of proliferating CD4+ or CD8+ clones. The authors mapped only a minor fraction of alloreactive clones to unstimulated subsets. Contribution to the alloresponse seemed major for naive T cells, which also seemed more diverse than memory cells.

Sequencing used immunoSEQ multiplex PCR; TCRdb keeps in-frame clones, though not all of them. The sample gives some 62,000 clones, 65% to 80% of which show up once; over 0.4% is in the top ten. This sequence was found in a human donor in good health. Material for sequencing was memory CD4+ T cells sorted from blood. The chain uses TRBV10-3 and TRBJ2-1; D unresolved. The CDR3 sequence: CAISPDYNEQFF. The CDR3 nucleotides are TGTGCCATCAGTCCTGACTACAATGAGCAGTTCTTC.